The clone carrying this T cell receptor (beta chain) was counted once. The data were obtained in a study of CD8 T cells in Susac syndrome. Healthy donors constituted the control group, matched for age and sex. The CD8+ and CD4+ T cells were negatively isolated, with the TEMRA cells enriched by FACS. The CDR3 spans 13 residues. Germline-derived CDR1 and CDR2 are SQVTM and ANQGSEA. Trimming shortened V by 7 bases and J by 0 bases, and 12 bases separated the two germline ends. Random hexamers were used to reverse transcribe roughly 0.45 to 1 ug of RNA. It was immunoSEQ multiplex PCR that amplified TCR beta CDR3 across 54 Vbeta and 13 Jbeta. A single record per CDR3 protein comes from TCRdb applying MiXCR to the immunoSEQ multiplex PCR reads. The sample gives about 200,000 distinct CDR3 sequences, roughly 96% of which show up once; around 0.1% is in the top ten.

The sequence was collected from a human donor in good health. The chain carries TRBV29-1 and TRBJ1-1; D gene uncertain. Material for sequencing was CD4+ T cells from PBMCs. CDR3 DNA sequence: TGCAGCGCCGAACGGCGGCTGAACACTGAAGCTTTCTTT. It yields the protein CSAERRLNTEAFF.